What follows describes a single T cell receptor beta chain. Via MiXCR, TCRdb re-called the RT-PCR reads, giving one row per CDR3 protein. The repertoire holds more than 550,000 distinct CDR3 sequences, with approximately 15% as singletons. This receptor was obtained from a female donor in good health, serving as a healthy control. Sequencing input: memory CD4+ T cells from blood.

As DNA, the CDR3 is TGTGCCAGCAGCCGGGGAGTTGGGACTCAAACCTACGAGCAGTACTTC. Translation: CASSRGVGTQTYEQYF. The chain is built from TRBV6-2 or TRBV6-3 and TRBJ2-7; D might be TRBD2 (6 bases). Trimming stripped 6 bases from V and 2 bases from J, with 20 bases between. Germline V gene sequence: CDR1 MNHEY, CDR2 SVGEGT. The CDR3 contains 16 residues.